The 14 T cell receptor beta chains listed next were all sequenced from one sample in a study of cytomegalovirus exposure and HLA in healthy donors. With 60 Vbeta and 13 Jbeta primers, the PCR was carried out. The repertoire was sequenced with immunoSEQ multiplex PCR; TCRdb's copy has only in-frame clones and lacks some. The sample has fewer than 200,000 clones, roughly three quarters seen once. The specimen sequenced was PBMCs. The receptor set was obtained from a man between 18 and 29 years old in good health and CMV-seropositive.

This rearrangement joins TRBV11-3 to TRBJ2-1; 8 bases align to TRBD1. V shed 4 bases and J 6 bases; nucleotides not matched to a gene: 5. CDR1 is SGHNT, CDR2 YENEEA, per germline. This CDR3 comprises 14 residues. Here the CDR3 reads CASSSRTGLNEQFF. The CDR3, as DNA: TGTGCCAGCAGCTCGAGGACAGGGCTCAATGAGCAGTTCTTC.

The genes are TRBV6-5 and TRBJ2-3, with D unclear. The ends were cut back, 6 bases at V and 1 base at J, with 11 bases in the middle. Germline V gene sequence: CDR1 MNHEY, CDR2 SVGAGI. The length of the CDR3 is 14 residues. The CDR3 region has the DNA TGTGCCAGCAGGAGGCTAGACCGCACAGATACGCAGTATTTT. This translates into CASRRLDRTDTQYF.

The chain combines TRBV2 with TRBJ2-1, with TRBD2 matching over 8 bases. This CDR3 is built from 15 residues. Germline V CDR1 and CDR2: SNHLY, FYNNEI. With V trimmed by 6 bases and J by 7 bases, 11 bases remained unmatched. The CDR3 region has the DNA TGTGCCAGCAGGGAAATAAGCGGGAGCGGTAATGAGCAGTTCTTC. Amino acids: CASREISGSGNEQFF.

On this clone itself: At one of its ends the junction is not consistent with the germline gene, which may arise from a read error. The V and J genes are TRBV7-8 and TRBJ2-7; TRBD1 is a possible D gene (5 bases). The CDR3 has 12 residues. CDR1 is SGHVS, CDR2 FQNEAQ, per germline. The CDR3 sequence is CASSLASKGLNF. DNA of the CDR3: TGTGCCAGCAGCTTAGCCTCCAAGGGGTTGAACTTC. The full variable domain, its missing parts supplied by reference TRBV7-8 and TRBJ2-7, is GAGVSQSPRYKVAKRGQDVALRCDPISGHVSLFWYQQALGQGPEFLTYFQNEAQLDKSGLPSDRFFAERPEGSVSTLKIQRTQQEDSAVYLCASSLASKGLNFGPGTRLTVT.

J is TRBJ2-5 and V is TRBV5-1, with a weak D call TRBD1 (6 bases). V shed 4 bases and J shed 0 bases, with 10 bases lying between them. The CDR3 length is 14 residues. Per germline, CDR1 SGHRS and CDR2 YFSETQ. The CDR3 coding sequence is TGCGCCAGCAGCCGGGACAACTACCAAGAGACCCAGTACTTC. It specifies CASSRDNYQETQYF.

The genes are TRBV18 and TRBJ1-5; 8 bases line up with TRBD1. The CDR3 runs 17 residues. Germline lookup yields CDR1 KGHSH and CDR2 LQKENI. J lost 3 bases, V lost 2 bases, and 9 bases had no gene match. CDR3 in amino acids: CASSPSVAGGDNQPQHF. The DNA of the CDR3 is TGTGCCAGCTCACCAAGTGTCGCAGGGGGCGACAATCAGCCCCAGCATTTT.

This chain uses TRBV5-4 with TRBJ2-5; 8 bases are shared with TRBD1. The CDR3 sequence is 16 residues long. Germline V gene sequence: CDR1 SGHNT, CDR2 YYREEE (reference sequence). Trimming cost V 1 base and J 2 bases; bases outside gene matches: 7. This CDR3 is CASSLRQGSRQETQYF. CDR3 nucleotides: TGTGCCAGCAGCTTGAGACAGGGGAGTAGACAAGAGACCCAGTACTTC.

The chain links TRBV13 to TRBJ2-1, with 7 bases matching TRBD2. Trimming at V came to 5 bases and at J to 9 bases, leaving 10 bases not matched to a gene. This CDR3 region has 14 residues. Germline V gives CDR1 PRHDT, CDR2 FYEKMQ (reference sequence). CDR3 DNA: TGTGCCAGCAGCCCGAGACTAGCAGGGCCTGAGCAGTTCTTC. Its translation is CASSPRLAGPEQFF.

The rearrangement joins TRBV2 to TRBJ2-1; D gene ambiguous. The CDR3 runs to 13 residues. Trimming took off 3 bases at V and 7 bases at J, with 10 bases between the two ends. Germline assignment: CDR1 SNHLY and CDR2 FYNNEI. CDR3 region: CASSDPVENEQFF. In DNA form, the CDR3 reads TGTGCCAGCAGTGATCCCGTGGAGAATGAGCAGTTCTTC.

The CDR3 bases are TGTGCCAGTAGTCCTCAGACAGGGTTATACGAGCAGTACTTC. Translated, it gives CASSPQTGLYEQYF. V gene TRBV19 combines with J gene TRBJ2-7; 7 nucleotides agree with TRBD1. J lost 4 bases, V lost 5 bases, and 8 bases had no gene match. The CDR3 runs to 14 residues. The germline V gene has CDR1 LNHDA and CDR2 SQIVND (reference sequence).

This clone showed up just a few times. The chain has TRBV4-1 and TRBJ2-1; D not resolved. The CDR3 covers 12 residues. Germline CDR1 MGHRA, CDR2 YSYEKL. V shed 2 bases and J shed 6 bases, with 5 bases lying between them. The CDR3: CASSQLSNEQFF. In DNA form, the CDR3 reads TGCGCCAGCAGCCAACTATCCAATGAGCAGTTCTTC.

This rearrangement joins TRBV5-1 to TRBJ2-1; perhaps TRBD1 as D (5 bases). V was clipped by 1 base and J by 6 bases, with 11 bases between them. The CDR3 is 14 amino acids. Germline lookup yields CDR1 SGHRS and CDR2 YFSETQ. The CDR3 nucleotides read TGCGCCAGCAGCTTGCCAGGGATTGGCAATGAGCAGTTCTTC. Its protein product is CASSLPGIGNEQFF.

This clone came up a few times. The chain carries TRBV14 and TRBJ2-1, with 7 bases aligning to TRBD2. The CDR3 is made up of 15 amino acids. With V trimmed by 5 bases and J by 5 bases, 9 bases remained unmatched. In germline, CDR1 is SGHDN, CDR2 FVKESK. DNA for the CDR3: TGTGCCAGCAGCTATCTAGCGGCAACCCACAATGAGCAGTTCTTC. This codes for CASSYLAATHNEQFF.

The J gene is TRBJ1-2, the V gene TRBV7-9; 8 positions match TRBD1. Looked up from germline, CDR1 is SEHNR and CDR2 is FQNEAQ (reference sequence). The CDR3 contains 15 residues. With 2 bases clipped from V and 4 bases from J, the junction kept 6 bases outside the gene matches. The DNA of the CDR3 is TGTGCCAGCAGCTTAAATCAGGGGGCAGGCTATGGCTACACCTTC. Encoded protein: CASSLNQGAGYGYTF.